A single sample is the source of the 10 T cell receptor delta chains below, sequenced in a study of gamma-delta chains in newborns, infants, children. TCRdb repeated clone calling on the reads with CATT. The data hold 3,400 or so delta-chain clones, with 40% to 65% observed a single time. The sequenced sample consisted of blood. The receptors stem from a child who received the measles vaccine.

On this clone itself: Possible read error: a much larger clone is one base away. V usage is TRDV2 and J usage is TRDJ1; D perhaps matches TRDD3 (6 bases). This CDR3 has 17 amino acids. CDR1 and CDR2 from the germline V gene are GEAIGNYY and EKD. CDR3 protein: CACVTVGIEKGTDKLIF. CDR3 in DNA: TGTGCCTGTGTCACCGTCGGGATAGAGAAGGGGACCGATAAACTCATCTTT.

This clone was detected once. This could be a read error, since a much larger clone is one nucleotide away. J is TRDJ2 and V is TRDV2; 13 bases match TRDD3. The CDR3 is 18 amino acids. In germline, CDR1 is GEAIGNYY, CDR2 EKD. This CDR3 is CASDTLLGDTSLTAQLFF. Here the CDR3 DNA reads TGTGCCAGTGACACCTTACTGGGGGATACGAGTTTGACAGCACAACTCTTCTTT.

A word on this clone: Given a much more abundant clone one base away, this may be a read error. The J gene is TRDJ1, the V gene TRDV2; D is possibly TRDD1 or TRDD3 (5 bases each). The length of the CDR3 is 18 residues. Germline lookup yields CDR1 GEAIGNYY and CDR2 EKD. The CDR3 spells CACDAIVRIGGYTDELIF. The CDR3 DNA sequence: TGTGCCTGTGACGCGATAGTGAGGATAGGGGGCTACACCGATGAACTCATCTTT.

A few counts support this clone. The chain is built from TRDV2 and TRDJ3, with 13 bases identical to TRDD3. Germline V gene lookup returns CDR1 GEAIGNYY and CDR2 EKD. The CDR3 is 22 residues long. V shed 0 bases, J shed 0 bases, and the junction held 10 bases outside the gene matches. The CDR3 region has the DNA TGTGCCTGTGACACCGTACTGGGGGATACGCAAGGTTTCTCCTGGGACACCCGACAGATGTTTTTC. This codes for CACDTVLGDTQGFSWDTRQMFF.

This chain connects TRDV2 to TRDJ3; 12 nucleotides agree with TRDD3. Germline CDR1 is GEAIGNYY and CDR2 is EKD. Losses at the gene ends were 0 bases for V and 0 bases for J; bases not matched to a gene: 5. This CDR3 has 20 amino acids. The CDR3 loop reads CACDTAGGYASSWDTRQMFF. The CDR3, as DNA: TGTGCCTGTGACACCGCTGGGGGATACGCGAGCTCCTGGGACACCCGACAGATGTTTTTC.

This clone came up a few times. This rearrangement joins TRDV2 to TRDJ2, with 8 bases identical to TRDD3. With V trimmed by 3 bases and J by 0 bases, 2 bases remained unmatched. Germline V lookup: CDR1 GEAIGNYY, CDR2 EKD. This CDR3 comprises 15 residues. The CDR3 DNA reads TGTGCCTGTGACGTACTGGGGGCTTTGACAGCACAACTCTTCTTT. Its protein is CACDVLGALTAQLFF.

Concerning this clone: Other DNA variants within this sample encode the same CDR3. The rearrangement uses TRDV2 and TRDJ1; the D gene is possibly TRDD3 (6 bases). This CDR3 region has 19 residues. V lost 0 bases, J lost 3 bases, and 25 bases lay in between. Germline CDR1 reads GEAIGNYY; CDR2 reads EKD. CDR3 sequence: CACDTLDLREGMLPDKLIF. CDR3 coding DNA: TGTGCCTGTGACACCTTGGATCTACGTGAGGGGATGTTACCCGATAAACTCATCTTT.

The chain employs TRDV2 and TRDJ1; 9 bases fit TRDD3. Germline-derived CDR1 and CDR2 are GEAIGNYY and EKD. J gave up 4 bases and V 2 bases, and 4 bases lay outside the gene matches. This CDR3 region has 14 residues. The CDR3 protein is CACDRLGDNDKLIF. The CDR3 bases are TGTGCCTGTGACAGACTGGGGGACAACGATAAACTCATCTTT.

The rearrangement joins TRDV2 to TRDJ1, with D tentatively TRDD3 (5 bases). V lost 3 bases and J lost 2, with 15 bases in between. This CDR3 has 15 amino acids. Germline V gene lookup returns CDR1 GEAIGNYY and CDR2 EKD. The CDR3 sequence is CACDPPLRDTDKLIF. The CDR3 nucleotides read TGTGCCTGTGACCCCCCTTTGAGGGATACCGATAAACTCATCTTT.

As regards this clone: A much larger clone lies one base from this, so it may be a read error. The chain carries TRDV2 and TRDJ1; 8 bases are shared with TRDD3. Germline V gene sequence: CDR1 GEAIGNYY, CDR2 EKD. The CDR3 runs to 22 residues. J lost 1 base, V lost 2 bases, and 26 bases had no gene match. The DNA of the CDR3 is TGTGCCTGTGACATTCTTCCTCCTTCTCGTGTACTGGGGGCCTCCCTCACCGATAAACTCATCTTT. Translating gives CACDILPPSRVLGASLTDKLIF.